What follows are 19 T cell receptor beta chains derived from one specimen sequenced in a study of T cell changes during pregnancy in multiple sclerosis (dated by TCRdb to about 2019). Libraries were built with the immunoSEQ multiplex PCR assay. TCRdb took over this immuneACCESS table, retaining in-frame rearrangements with V and J assigned. Such tables are incomplete; in checked studies, under half of the missing clones stem from an unresolved V gene, and the remainder is unexplained. A total of around 36,000 clones appear in this sample, more than 80% of them only once. 0.43% of the sample is taken by the ten largest. Sequences were derived from CD4+ T cells from peripheral blood mononuclear cells, sampled in the third trimester of pregnancy. The receptors derive from a female donor with multiple sclerosis, enrolled in a pregnancy study.

This clone is a singleton in its sample. The chain carries TRBV6-5 and TRBJ2-3; D call uncertain. The CDR3 loop spans 14 amino acids. V was trimmed by 2 bases and J by 4 bases, leaving 10 bases between them. The germline V gene encodes CDR1 MNHEY and CDR2 SVGAGI. CDR3 sequence reads: CASSYNSYSDTQYF. The CDR3 bases are TGTGCCAGCAGTTACAATTCATACTCAGATACGCAGTATTTT.

The V and J genes are TRBV5-6 and TRBJ2-7; 10 bases are a match to TRBD1. The trim removed 4 bases at V and 5 bases at J, leaving 9 bases unmatched. The CDR3 is 15 residues long. Germline CDR1 reads SGHDT; CDR2 reads YYEEEE. Here the CDR3 reads CASSTSGQGYHEQYF. CDR3 coding DNA: TGTGCCAGCAGCACCTCGGGACAGGGGTACCACGAGCAGTACTTC.

The chain employs TRBV27 and TRBJ2-3; 14 nucleotides align to TRBD2. The CDR3 spans 18 residues. CDR1 and CDR2 from the germline V gene are MNHEY and SMNVEV (reference sequence). Germline trimming cut 5 bases from V and 5 bases from J; bases unmatched to any gene: 12. The chain's CDR3 is CASSPRTSGRPGGDTQYF. The CDR3 region has the DNA TGTGCCAGCAGTCCTCGGACTAGCGGGAGGCCGGGTGGAGATACGCAGTATTTT.

The gene calls are TRBV27 and TRBJ2-1, with D perhaps matching TRBD1 (6 bases). The CDR3 contains 13 residues. Deletions cut 6 bases from V and 4 bases from J, with 10 bases between. Germline assignment: CDR1 MNHEY and CDR2 SMNVEV (reference sequence). CDR3 nucleotides: TGTGCCAGCAGATTGACAGGTTACAATGAGCAGTTCTTC. Translation: CASRLTGYNEQFF.

V and J are TRBV19 and TRBJ2-3, with 7 nucleotides matching TRBD2. Germline V gene sequence: CDR1 LNHDA, CDR2 SQIVND (reference sequence). The trim removed 9 bases at V and 0 bases at J, leaving 9 bases unmatched. The CDR3 sequence is 15 residues long. CDR3 nucleotide sequence: TGTGCCAGCGTGCGGGGGTTGACTAGCACAGATACGCAGTATTTT. Protein sequence: CASVRGLTSTDTQYF.

The chain has TRBV10-3 and TRBJ2-5; TRBD1 matches 7 bases. Losses at the gene ends were 6 bases for V and 1 base for J; bases not matched to a gene: 5. The CDR3 loop spans 14 amino acids. Germline CDR1 ENHRY, CDR2 SYGVKD. CDR3 in amino acids: CAISSGQFQETQYF. CDR3 DNA: TGTGCCATCAGCTCGGGACAGTTCCAAGAGACCCAGTACTTC.

The chain combines TRBV9 with TRBJ2-3; 7 bases are a match to TRBD2. After removal of 3 bases from V and 0 bases from J, the junction contained 19 bases not matched to a gene. The germline CDR1 and CDR2 sequences are SGDLS and YYNGEE. CDR3 size: 20 residues. CDR3 sequence: CASSAGGGLGISISTDTQYF. CDR3 nucleotides: TGTGCCAGCAGCGCCGGGGGAGGACTAGGGATTTCGATAAGCACAGATACGCAGTATTTT.

The J gene is TRBJ1-3, the V gene TRBV7-2; D is uncertain. The V gene's germline CDR1 is SGHTA and CDR2 FQGNSA. The germline V and J ends were trimmed by 3 bases and 8 bases, with 17 bases remaining between them. CDR3 length equals 15 residues. The CDR3 DNA sequence: TGTGCCAGCAGCTTCCGGGGAGGTGGATCTGACACCATATATTTT. Translation gives CASSFRGGGSDTIYF.

This chain joins TRBV5-1 and TRBJ1-2; 7 bases match TRBD1. V lost 6 bases to trimming and J lost 4 bases; unmatched junction nucleotides: 3. In germline, CDR1 is SGHRS, CDR2 YFSETQ. The CDR3 covers 12 residues. The CDR3 loop reads CASKQGSYGYTF. CDR3 DNA: TGCGCCAGCAAACAGGGGAGCTATGGCTACACCTTC.

The chain carries TRBV18 and TRBJ2-1; 9 nucleotides align to TRBD2. Germline CDR1 reads KGHSH; CDR2 reads LQKENI. V lost 4 bases to trimming and J lost 6 bases; unmatched junction nucleotides: 16. The CDR3 has 18 residues. The CDR3 sequence: CASSLTSGRNERGNEQFF. DNA of the CDR3: TGTGCCAGCTCACTGACTAGCGGCCGAAACGAGAGGGGCAATGAGCAGTTCTTC.

This chain connects TRBV19 to TRBJ1-1; possible D gene TRBD1, 5 bases. CDR1 and CDR2 from the germline V gene are LNHDA and SQIVND (reference sequence). V lost 7 bases and J 1 base, leaving 13 bases between the germline ends. The CDR3 loop spans 14 amino acids. The CDR3 DNA reads as TGTGCCAGTACCGGGGGACCGGCGAACACTGAAGCTTTCTTT. Translation: CASTGGPANTEAFF.

This chain joins TRBV19 and TRBJ1-5, with D uncertain. Between the trimmed V and J ends, which lost 3 bases and 6 bases, there was a span of 18 bases. The length of the CDR3 is 16 residues. Looked up from germline, CDR1 is LNHDA and CDR2 is SQIVND (reference sequence). Here the CDR3 reads CASSIVGFRRFQPQHF. CDR3 bases: TGTGCCAGTAGTATTGTCGGGTTTCGGAGGTTTCAGCCCCAGCATTTT.

This chain links TRBV7-9 with TRBJ2-7; 11 bases line up with TRBD1. The germline CDR1 and CDR2 sequences are SEHNR and FQNEAQ (reference sequence). This CDR3 spans 16 amino acids. Trimming at V came to 5 bases and at J to 5 bases, leaving 11 bases not matched to a gene. CDR3 region: CASSRDKGQGGHEQYF. CDR3 nucleotide sequence: TGTGCCAGCAGCCGAGACAAGGGACAGGGGGGCCACGAGCAGTACTTC.

The gene calls are TRBV19 and TRBJ1-1; D call uncertain. V was pared by 5 bases and J by 2 bases, with 6 bases between. The length of the CDR3 is 12 residues. The germline CDR1 and CDR2 sequences are LNHDA and SQIVND (reference sequence). The CDR3 sequence is CASSFLNTEAFF. The CDR3 DNA reads as TGTGCCAGTAGTTTCCTTAACACTGAAGCTTTCTTT.

The V call is TRBV6-1, the J call TRBJ2-1; 7 bases agree with TRBD2. CDR3 length: 11 residues. Unmatched junction bases numbered 3, after V lost 3 bases and J lost 13 bases. CDR1 is MNHNS, CDR2 SASEGT, per germline. CDR3 bases: TGTGCCAGCAGTGACCGACTAGCCCAGTTCTTC. This gives the protein CASSDRLAQFF.

V and J are TRBV27 and TRBJ1-6; D may be TRBD1 (5 bases). V was cut by 0 bases and J by 9 bases, with 9 bases left in between. This CDR3 contains 14 residues. CDR1 and CDR2 (germline): MNHEY, SMNVEV (reference sequence). The CDR3 loop reads CASSLSQAGSPLHF. The DNA of the CDR3 is TGTGCCAGCAGTTTATCACAGGCTGGTTCACCCCTCCACTTT.

The chain uses TRBV5-1 and TRBJ1-1; no definite D call. The V gene lost 4 bases and the J gene lost 0 bases, with 13 bases spanning the gap. The CDR3 consists of 15 residues. Germline CDR1 SGHRS, CDR2 YFSETQ. In nucleotides, the CDR3 is TGCGCCAGCAGCCCCCTACAGAGTATGAACACTGAAGCTTTCTTT. Translated: CASSPLQSMNTEAFF.

V usage is TRBV2 and J usage is TRBJ2-1; D perhaps matches TRBD1 (6 bases). The CDR3 runs 15 residues. Germline lookup yields CDR1 SNHLY and CDR2 FYNNEI. V lost 7 bases and J 3 bases, leaving 16 bases between the germline ends. CDR3 amino acids: CASTEGQFGYNEQFF. CDR3 in DNA: TGTGCCAGCACCGAAGGACAGTTTGGCTACAATGAGCAGTTCTTC.

The chain has TRBV5-1 and TRBJ1-1, with D possibly matching TRBD1 (5 bases). There are 14 residues in the CDR3. Trimming took 1 base from V and 4 from J, leaving 11 bases between them. The V gene's germline CDR1 is SGHRS and CDR2 YFSETQ. CDR3 amino acids: CASSLRRGATEAFF. The CDR3 nucleotides read TGCGCCAGCAGCTTGAGAAGGGGTGCCACTGAAGCTTTCTTT.